The present T cell receptor beta chain was sequenced within a study of blood T cell repertoires in COVID-19. Under the authors' procedure: The authors estimated nucleated cell counts from reference gene primer amplification. Some clones are missing from TCRdb's copy, which holds only in-frame ones; the method was immunoSEQ multiplex PCR. The D gene and trimming were derived from the DNA, and the V and J assignments and clone size from that table. This table holds roughly 250,000 clones, around 86% found once. Germline V lookup: CDR1 SNHLY, CDR2 FYNNEI. CDR3 length equals 13 residues. V was trimmed by 6 bases and J by 2 bases, leaving 9 bases between them. Participants' own reports of clinical history determined their cohort assignment.

The specimen sequenced was PBMCs or T cells enriched from blood (not recorded which). V usage is TRBV2 and J usage is TRBJ2-3, with a possible D match to TRBD1 (5 bases). The sequence derives from a woman aged 40 to 50 with acute COVID-19. In DNA form, the CDR3 reads TGTGCCAGCAGACGCAGGGTCACAGATACGCAGTATTTT. Translating gives CASRRRVTDTQYF.